These 24 T cell receptor beta chains came from one sample sequenced in a study of a mutant IDH1 vaccine in newly diagnosed glioma. Their antigens are not known. The time point was: week 35, safety follow-up. The content of each vaccine dose was 300 ug of mutant IDH1 20-mer peptide, and topical imiquimod accompanied it. Profiled with immunoSEQ multiplex PCR; TCRdb holds only in-frame clones, not every one. The sample gives approximately 50,000 clones, more than 60% of which show up once; more than 6.5% is in the top ten. The material was PBMCs, obtained from a glioma patient whose treatment included an IDH1 peptide vaccine. The receptors were gathered from a man in his forties with glioma.

This clone was detected a few times. The CDR3 loop reads CASSSRQGARNTEAFF. Written as DNA, the CDR3 is TGTGCCAGCAGCTCCCGACAGGGGGCGAGGAACACTGAAGCTTTCTTT. The chain recombines TRBV11-2 with TRBJ1-1, with TRBD1 matching over 10 bases. The CDR3 length is 16 residues. With V trimmed by 4 bases and J by 1 base, 6 bases remained unmatched. Germline V gene sequence: CDR1 SGHAT, CDR2 FQNNGV.

This chain connects TRBV6-5 to TRBJ2-3; tentatively, D is TRBD2 (5 bases). The CDR3 has 14 residues. Looked up from germline, CDR1 is MNHEY and CDR2 is SVGAGI. Trimming took off 5 bases at V and 1 base at J, with 10 bases between the two ends. CDR3: CASSPSYGTDTQYF. DNA for the CDR3: TGTGCCAGCAGTCCTAGCTACGGCACAGATACGCAGTATTTT.

The chain employs TRBV25-1 and TRBJ1-5; 7 nucleotides match TRBD1. Germline trimming cut 4 bases from V and 5 bases from J; bases unmatched to any gene: 11. CDR3 length: 16 amino acids. Per the germline V gene, CDR1 is MGHDK and CDR2 is SYGVNS. In DNA, the CDR3 is TGTGCCAGCAGTGCCAGAGGGCAGGGGGTTGATCAGCCCCAGCATTTT. Protein sequence: CASSARGQGVDQPQHF.

This clone is a singleton in its sample. V usage is TRBV6-4 and J usage is TRBJ1-6, with D unresolved. This CDR3 is 16 amino acids long. CDR1 is MRHNA and CDR2 is SNTAGT in the germline V gene. Trimming stripped 4 bases from V and 9 bases from J, with 19 bases between. CDR3 DNA: TGTGCCAGCAGTGCCATCGCAGATGGGAGAAGTTCACCCCTCCACTTT. This translates into CASSAIADGRSSPLHF.

This rearrangement joins TRBV6-1 to TRBJ2-7; D ambiguous. The CDR3 sequence is 14 residues long. Germline V gene lookup returns CDR1 MNHNS and CDR2 SASEGT. V lost 2 bases and J lost 7, with 15 bases in between. The CDR3 DNA reads TGTGCCAGCAGTGAAACACCGCTGGAAGGTGAGCAGTACTTC. This encodes CASSETPLEGEQYF.

The rearrangement uses TRBV5-6 and TRBJ2-1; TRBD2 is a possible D gene (7 bases). Germline V gene sequence: CDR1 SGHDT, CDR2 YYEEEE. The V end lost 1 base, the J end lost 14 bases, and 13 bases lay between the germline ends. CDR3 length: 12 amino acids. The CDR3 DNA is TGTGCCAGCAGCTTGTGGAGGGGGAGGGAGTTCTTC. Residues: CASSLWRGREFF.

This chain uses TRBV5-5 with TRBJ2-4; D gene ambiguous. The CDR3 is 16 residues long. Trimming cost V 1 base and J 0 bases, with 11 bases left between them. The germline CDR1 and CDR2 sequences are SGHKS and YYEKEE (reference sequence). The CDR3 protein is CASSLSADLAKNIQYF. CDR3 in DNA: TGTGCCAGCAGCTTGAGTGCAGACCTAGCCAAAAACATTCAGTACTTC.

V is TRBV2 and J is TRBJ2-7; 9 nucleotides align to TRBD1. Germline trimming cut 8 bases from V and 2 bases from J; bases unmatched to any gene: 1. In germline, CDR1 is SNHLY, CDR2 FYNNEI. The CDR3 is made up of 12 amino acids. The CDR3 loop reads CASGTGPYEQYF. The DNA for the CDR3 is TGTGCCAGCGGGACAGGGCCCTACGAGCAGTACTTC.

The rearrangement joins TRBV6-1 to TRBJ2-7, with 14 bases identical to TRBD2. This CDR3 is 15 amino acids long. V lost 3 bases, J lost 5 bases, and 3 bases stayed unmatched. CDR1 and CDR2 from the germline V gene are MNHNS and SASEGT. The CDR3 protein is CASSETSGGVDEQYF. CDR3 coding DNA: TGTGCCAGCAGTGAGACTAGCGGGGGGGTGGACGAGCAGTACTTC.

This sequence joins TRBV5-1 and TRBJ1-1, with 10 bases that match TRBD1. The CDR3 sequence is 15 residues long. Germline V gene lookup returns CDR1 SGHRS and CDR2 YFSETQ. With 4 bases clipped from V and 5 bases from J, the junction kept 8 bases outside the gene matches. CDR3 region: CASSLGQGLRTEAFF. CDR3 sequence (DNA): TGCGCCAGCAGCCTGGGACAGGGGCTTAGAACTGAAGCTTTCTTT.

This chain uses TRBV30 with TRBJ2-1, with TRBD2 identical over 10 bases. This CDR3 is built from 13 residues. The germline V gene has CDR1 GTSNPN and CDR2 SVGIG (reference sequence). V lost 3 bases, J lost 8 bases, and 4 bases stayed unmatched. CDR3: CAWRAGGDDEQFF. DNA for the CDR3: TGTGCCTGGAGAGCGGGGGGGGACGATGAGCAGTTCTTC.

This chain connects TRBV13 to TRBJ2-3, with 8 positions matching TRBD2. V lost 5 bases, J lost 1 base, and 5 bases stayed unmatched. Looked up from germline, CDR1 is PRHDT and CDR2 is FYEKMQ (reference sequence). The CDR3 sequence is 15 residues long. CDR3 nucleotide sequence: TGTGCCAGCAGCGACCGGGGGGGCGGCACAGATACGCAGTATTTT. This translates into CASSDRGGGTDTQYF.

The V call is TRBV27, the J call TRBJ2-7; a possible D gene is TRBD2 (6 bases). This CDR3 contains 14 residues. The germline CDR1 and CDR2 sequences are MNHEY and SMNVEV (reference sequence). Trimming removed 2 bases at V and 5 bases at J, with 13 bases between. The CDR3 bases are TGTGCCAGCAGTTTAGGCGGGACGTGGGACGAGCAGTACTTC. Its translation: CASSLGGTWDEQYF.

The V and J genes are TRBV2 and TRBJ2-7; 11 nucleotides line up with TRBD2. The ends lost 9 bases at V and 1 base at J; junction bases unmatched: 5. Germline V gene data show CDR1 as SNHLY and CDR2 as FYNNEI. This CDR3 comprises 14 residues. The CDR3 nucleotides are TGTGCCAGGGGTGGACTAGCGGGTTCCTACGAGCAGTACTTC. Its translation: CARGGLAGSYEQYF.

V and J are TRBV7-2 and TRBJ2-1; weak D call: TRBD1 (5 bases). Germline CDR1 SGHTA, CDR2 FQGNSA. This CDR3 has 15 residues. V lost 5 bases and J lost 10, with 21 bases in between. CDR3 in DNA: TGTGCCAGCAGCCTTAGTGGTTTGTCTTCAGGGGAGCAGTTCTTC. This encodes CASSLSGLSSGEQFF.

The CDR3 coding sequence is TGTGCCAGCAGTCGCGACAGGCGGTCCATATATTTT. Protein sequence: CASSRDRRSIYF. The genes are TRBV27 and TRBJ1-3; D may be TRBD1 (6 bases). Germline loops: CDR1 MNHEY, CDR2 SMNVEV (reference sequence). This CDR3 spans 12 amino acids. Trimming shortened V by 5 bases and J by 11 bases, and 13 bases separated the two germline ends.

This clone has more than one count but fewer than ten. The V gene is TRBV6-5, the J gene TRBJ1-6; no definite D call. Trimming removed 9 bases from V and 9 bases from J, with 9 bases in between. The CDR3 contains 11 residues. Germline-derived CDR1 and CDR2 are MNHEY and SVGAGI. Here the CDR3 DNA reads TGTGCCAGACCCGGCTGTTCACCCCTCCACTTT. This encodes CARPGCSPLHF.

This clone has just a few counts. This chain uses TRBV2 with TRBJ1-2; D is uncertain. Trimming shortened V by 1 base and J by 5 bases, and 5 bases separated the two germline ends. CDR1 and CDR2 (germline): SNHLY, FYNNEI. CDR3 size: 12 residues. The chain's CDR3 is CASSEGRYGYTF. Here the CDR3 DNA reads TGTGCCAGCAGTGAAGGCAGATATGGCTACACCTTC.

This chain connects TRBV4-1 to TRBJ2-2; TRBD1 matches 10 bases. The CDR3 extends over 17 amino acids. Looked up from germline, CDR1 is MGHRA and CDR2 is YSYEKL. V was clipped by 2 bases and J by 5 bases; unmatched bases: 8. The CDR3 DNA sequence: TGCGCCAGCAGCCAACCCCCGGGACAGGGGTTGACCGGGGAGCTGTTTTTT. Translated: CASSQPPGQGLTGELFF.

The chain recombines TRBV7-8 with TRBJ2-2; D uncertain. CDR1 and CDR2 (germline): SGHVS, FQNEAQ. Trimming removed 5 bases from V and 4 bases from J, with 17 bases in between. This CDR3 is built from 16 residues. CDR3 nucleotide sequence: TGTGCCAGCAGCAGGAGATTGGGGATCAGCACCGGGGAGCTGTTTTTT. Its translation: CASSRRLGISTGELFF.

The J gene is TRBJ1-2, the V gene TRBV19; 9 positions agree with TRBD1. The germline V gene has CDR1 LNHDA and CDR2 SQIVND (reference sequence). The CDR3 contains 12 residues. The trim removed 9 bases at V and 8 bases at J, leaving 7 bases unmatched. The CDR3 region is CASRDRERGYTF. The CDR3, as DNA: TGTGCCAGCCGGGACAGGGAGCGCGGCTACACCTTC.

Note on this clone: Other DNA sequences in the sample encode the same CDR3. The chain carries TRBV13 and TRBJ2-7; 8 nucleotides align to TRBD1. Losses at the gene ends were 1 base for V and 4 bases for J; bases not matched to a gene: 0. CDR1 and CDR2 from the germline V gene are PRHDT and FYEKMQ (reference sequence). This CDR3 is 13 amino acids long. Here the CDR3 reads CASSLDRGYEQYF. The CDR3 DNA is TGTGCCAGCAGCTTAGACAGGGGGTACGAGCAGTACTTC.

With regard to this clone: A read error may produce the germline difference seen at one junction end. The J gene is TRBJ2-3, the V gene TRBV7-7; 10 bases line up with TRBD1. Germline V gene sequence: CDR1 SSHAT, CDR2 FNYEAQ (reference sequence). The CDR3 has 16 residues. The CDR3 DNA is TGTGCTAGCAGTTGTCCGGGACAGGGGTTTACAGATACGCAGTATTTT. This sequence encodes CASSCPGQGFTDTQYF.

The chain links TRBV29-1 to TRBJ2-3; D is possibly TRBD1 (6 bases). Trimming shortened V by 1 base and J by 6 bases, and 17 bases separated the two germline ends. The CDR3 spans 15 residues. Germline values: CDR1 SQVTM, CDR2 ANQGSEA. The CDR3, as DNA: TGCAGCGTTGAAGCACAGGGTTCCTGGTGGGATACGCAGTATTTT. Protein product: CSVEAQGSWWDTQYF.